This T cell receptor (beta chain) was retrieved from a study of T cell repertoires in cytomegalovirus infection. Study background: From public TCR beta signatures came an indication of both CMV infection and matching HLA type.

General study findings and limits: The ex vivo response was dominated by HLA-C-restricted CMV-specific TCR beta clonotypes. Adding up the frequency of public TCR beta families identified people who carried CMV plus the relevant HLA.

The CDR3 covers 17 residues. CDR1 and CDR2 (germline): SGHDN, FVKESK. The J segment lost 5 bases and the V segment lost 1 base, leaving 8 bases of the junction unmatched. TCRdb re-called the reads through MiXCR, storing one row per CDR3 protein. Here the sample spans about 260,000 distinct CDR3 sequences, about an eighth being singletons. As for this clonotype: Its antigen is still unknown.

Sequenced material: PBMCs. The rearrangement links TRBV14 to TRBJ2-5; 12 bases are a match to TRBD2. The clonotype originates from a human donor in good health (CMV status not recorded). Some clones in this sample may be carry-over from other donors' samples. The CDR3 loop reads CASSQGTLAGGLETQYF. The CDR3 bases are TGTGCCAGCAGCCAAGGGACCCTAGCGGGAGGGTTGGAGACCCAGTACTTC.